Listed below are T cell receptor beta chains from one sample, sequenced in a study of T-cell reconstitution after alpha-beta-depleted transplantation in children. In TCRdb, the PCR reads were re-called with MiXCR into one record per CDR3 protein. The table shows 900,000 or so distinct CDR3 sequences, with 16% occurring only once. This material consisted of PBMCs, mostly from graft donor cells, taken 360 days after TCRalphabeta/CD19-depleted stem cell transplant. These receptors were obtained from a male patient younger than 18 who had a stem cell transplant for acute lymphoblastic leukemia, so the T cells may come from the graft donor. Both conserved end residues are part of each CDR3. A D gene is named only where the DNA matches it firmly. Expanded clones are given a class, and other clones once, few, many or no size at all.

v_call: TRBV24-1; j_call: TRBJ2-1; clone_size: few; d_call: NA; cdr3_nt: TGTGCCACCAGCGTATTGGGGAGATCGAGGAATGAGCAGTTCTTC; cdr3_aa: CATSVLGRSRNEQFF
v_call: TRBV5-1; j_call: TRBJ1-2; clone_size: few; d_call: TRBD1; cdr3_nt: TGCGCCAGCAGCTTTGCAGGGGGCGGTGGCTACACCTTC; cdr3_aa: CASSFAGGGGYTF
v_call: TRBV9; j_call: TRBJ2-7; clone_size: NA; d_call: TRBD2; cdr3_nt: TGTGCCAGCAGCAGACTAGCGGGAGCCTCCGAGCAGTACTTC; cdr3_aa: CASSRLAGASEQYF
v_call: TRBV5-1; j_call: TRBJ2-1; clone_size: NA; d_call: NA; cdr3_nt: TGCGCCAGCACCCCATGGAGCGGCTACAATGAGCAGTTCTTC; cdr3_aa: CASTPWSGYNEQFF
v_call: TRBV24-1; j_call: TRBJ2-3; clone_size: few; d_call: NA; cdr3_nt: TGTGCCACCAGTGATGGGGACGGTGGCGTGTATTTT; cdr3_aa: CATSDGDGGVYF
v_call: TRBV10-3; j_call: TRBJ2-7; clone_size: NA; d_call: NA; cdr3_nt: TGTGCCATCAGTGACGCGGAATATAAGTGGGAGCAGTACTTC; cdr3_aa: CAISDAEYKWEQYF
v_call: TRBV18; j_call: TRBJ1-1; clone_size: NA; d_call: TRBD1; cdr3_nt: TGTGCCAGCTCAGCGTGGACAGGGACTTTGAACACTGAAGCTTTCTTT; cdr3_aa: CASSAWTGTLNTEAFF
v_call: TRBV6-2/TRBV6-3; j_call: TRBJ2-5; clone_size: few; d_call: NA; cdr3_nt: TGTGCCAGCAGCCTCCTAGCGACGGATCCTCAAGAGACCCAGTACTTC; cdr3_aa: CASSLLATDPQETQYF
v_call: TRBV27; j_call: TRBJ2-5; clone_size: NA; d_call: NA; cdr3_nt: TGTGCCAGCAGTTTAGCCAGGGTGGGACTGAGAGAGACCCAGTACTTC; cdr3_aa: CASSLARVGLRETQYF
v_call: TRBV4-1; j_call: TRBJ2-1; clone_size: few; d_call: NA; cdr3_nt: TGCGCCAGCAGCCAATACCCAAAGGGGAGCTCCTACAATGAGCAGTTCTTC; cdr3_aa: CASSQYPKGSSYNEQFF
v_call: TRBV27; j_call: TRBJ2-7; clone_size: NA; d_call: NA; cdr3_nt: TGTGCCAGCAGTTTCAGACAGGACGGACTCGACTCCTACGAGCAGTACTTC; cdr3_aa: CASSFRQDGLDSYEQYF
v_call: TRBV12-3/TRBV12-4; j_call: TRBJ2-7; clone_size: few; d_call: NA; cdr3_nt: TGTGCCAGCAGTTCCCCGGGACAAGCCTACGAGCAGTACTTC; cdr3_aa: CASSSPGQAYEQYF
v_call: TRBV28; j_call: TRBJ1-2; clone_size: few; d_call: TRBD1; cdr3_nt: TGTGCCAGCAATTACGGTCCACAGGGGTCTAACTATGGCTACACCTTC; cdr3_aa: CASNYGPQGSNYGYTF
v_call: TRBV20-1; j_call: TRBJ2-6; clone_size: NA; d_call: NA; cdr3_nt: TGCAGTGCTGGAAGATCTTGGCAGTCTGGGGCCAACGTCCTGACTTTC; cdr3_aa: CSAGRSWQSGANVLTF
v_call: TRBV6-5; j_call: TRBJ2-5; clone_size: NA; d_call: TRBD1; cdr3_nt: TGTGCCAGCAGTAACCGGGACAGGGCTCAAGAGACCCAGTACTTC; cdr3_aa: CASSNRDRAQETQYF